This TCR beta chain was captured in a study of beta chain features in type 1 diabetes (dated by TCRdb to the late 2010s). Background on the whole study: Mean age, gender distribution, total cell number and subset yield were not different between patients and healthy donors. A total of 100 million to 110 million sorted cells were examined across all samples, and a strong correlation was observed between cell number per subset and RNA yield. The study compared the TCRB repertoires of sorted circulating CD4+ T cell subsets in recently diagnosed type 1 diabetes patients with those in matched healthy donors. Whereas all 30 or so donors provided naive and central memory subsets, regulatory and stem cell-like memory subsets were isolated from just 8 patients and about 8 healthy donors. Points the paper makes about the study in general: Sequencing cDNA rather than genomic DNA could over-represent highly expressing activated cells, although activation and CD3 levels did not differ between groups. PCR may preferentially amplify shorter templates, but because patient and control samples were amplified and corrected together, any resulting skew would affect both groups equally. HLA sub-analyses involved small numbers of individuals, so any influence of HLA type on TCRB rearrangement remained unresolved. Patients with type 1 diabetes made fewer insertions and deleted more nucleotides at VDJ recombination sites, implying thymic rearrangement abnormalities. Naive, central memory and regulatory TCRB repertoires appeared to be more alike among patients than among healthy donors. In all four CD4+ subsets, TCRB CDR3 length was moderately but significantly shorter in type 1 diabetes patients.

This clone has just a few counts. Its binding antigen is unknown. Base qualities are not provided; no much larger clone lies one nucleotide away. The entire amount of isolated RNA was reverse transcribed using the High Capacity cDNA Reverse Transcription Kit, so the sequenced TCRB transcripts were expressed ones. Deep immunoSEQ sequencing was performed on naive, central memory and regulatory T cell samples, with an average of around 3.4 million total reads per sample. Sorted cells were lysed in RLT buffer, and RNA was extracted using DNase-treated RNeasy Micro or Mini kits according to cell number. To prevent cross-contamination, every cell subset was processed on its own, while patient and healthy donor samples were processed together. The immunoSEQ multiplex PCR was used to amplify TCRB sequences from cDNA, yielding 87-bp fragments that span the CDR3 region. Sequencing of the amplicons was performed on the Illumina HiSeq platform. Per the authors' processing: Synthetic template baselines were used to correct PCR bias computationally, reads within Hamming distance 2 were collapsed, and singletons that could not be merged were discarded. Reads were aligned to IMGT to assign V, D and J genes, CDR3 length, and insertions or deletions at six rearrangement sites. Within each subset, clonotype counts were normalized to sorted cell number, and only after that were true diversity and Gini coefficients computed with the tcR R package. The overlap coefficient, calculated on TCRB nucleotide sequences, was used to quantify repertoire sharing. As a proxy for the pre-selection repertoire, out-of-frame TCRB sequences from naive cells were analyzed. TCRdb retrieved this table from immuneACCESS and kept in-frame rearrangements only. Not all clones are present; in checked studies, unresolved V genes account for under half, and no reason is known for the remainder. That table is the source of V, J and clone size, and D and trimming were worked out from the DNA. For this sample there are just over 600,000 clones; less than 20% appear just once. 0.093% of the sample comes from the top ten.

Ends trimmed: V by 5 bases, J by 0 bases; bases unmatched to a gene: 4. The CDR3 covers 15 residues, taking in both the cysteine and the phenylalanine. The CDR3 DNA has 45 bases and is translated from base 1. Reading the germline V gene gives CDR1 SGHTA and CDR2 FQGNSA. A single peripheral blood draw of about 120 mL on average was collected from each donor into heparinised tubes. A BD FACSAria II was used to sort naive, central memory, regulatory and stem cell-like memory CD4+ T cells with a panel that included CD45RO, CCR7, CD25, CD127, CD95 and CD27. Purity was above 98% for every sorted population. PBMCs were isolated right away by Lymphoprep density gradient centrifugation and were stained directly, without culture. Samples were stained and sorted in pairs, with one healthy donor and one patient per experiment, so that batch effects were minimized.

The sequence was collected from a young man in good health. The sequenced material came from naive CD4+ T cells from blood. The cell subset or site label of this sample denotes: true naive CD4+ T cells. Recombination joined TRBV7-2 with TRBJ1-1, and TRBD1 aligns with 9 junction nucleotides. The DNA sequence is as follows: TGTGCCAGCAGCCCAGACAGGGGGTTGAACACTGAAGCTTTCTTT. Translated, it reads CASSPDRGLNTEAFF.